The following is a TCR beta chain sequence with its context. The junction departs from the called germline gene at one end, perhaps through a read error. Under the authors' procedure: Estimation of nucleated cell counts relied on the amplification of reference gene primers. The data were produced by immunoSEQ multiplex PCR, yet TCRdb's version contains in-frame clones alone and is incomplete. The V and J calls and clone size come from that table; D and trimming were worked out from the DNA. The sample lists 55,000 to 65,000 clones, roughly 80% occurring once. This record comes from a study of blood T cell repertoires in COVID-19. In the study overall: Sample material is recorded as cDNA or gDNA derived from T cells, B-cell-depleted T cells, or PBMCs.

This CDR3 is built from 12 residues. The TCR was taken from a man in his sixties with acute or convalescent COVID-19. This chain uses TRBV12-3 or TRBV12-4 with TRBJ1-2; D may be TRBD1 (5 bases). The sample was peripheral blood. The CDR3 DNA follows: TGTGCCAGCAGATTAGACAGTCATGGCTACACCTTC. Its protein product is CASRLDSHGYTF.